Below are 27 T cell receptor beta chains sequenced from a single sample in a study of blood T cell repertoires in COVID-19. Sequencing was performed with immunoSEQ multiplex PCR; in TCRdb, only in-frame clones are kept and a portion is missing. The profile shows some 390,000 clones, about 90% of them singletons. Sequenced: peripheral blood. The origin of the receptors is an older woman with COVID-19, enrolled during active disease.

The chain combines TRBV2 with TRBJ2-7; possibly TRBD2 for D (5 bases). From germline, CDR1 is SNHLY and CDR2 FYNNEI. The CDR3 loop spans 14 amino acids. The V and J ends lost 6 bases and 5 bases respectively, with 17 bases between them. CDR3 protein: CASRLTTGLHEQYF. In DNA form, the CDR3 reads TGTGCCAGCAGGCTAACAACCGGACTGCACGAGCAGTACTTC.

This chain links TRBV24-1 with TRBJ1-1, with D maybe TRBD1 (5 bases). Trimming left V 9 bases short and J 0 bases short, with 13 bases between. Germline V lookup: CDR1 KGHDR, CDR2 SFDVKD. The CDR3 runs 14 residues. CDR3 residues: CATSLQDLNTEAFF. The DNA of the CDR3 is TGTGCCACCTCACTACAGGATTTGAACACTGAAGCTTTCTTT.

As concerns this clone: Different DNA sequences within this sample yield the same CDR3. The chain carries TRBV9 and TRBJ1-2; possibly TRBD1 for D (5 bases). The CDR3 consists of 14 residues. V was trimmed by 0 bases and J by 4 bases, leaving 10 bases between them. Per the germline V gene, CDR1 is SGDLS and CDR2 is YYNGEE. In DNA form, the CDR3 reads TGTGCCAGCAGCGTAGGCCAGGGTGGCTATGGCTACACCTTC. Translating gives CASSVGQGGYGYTF.

This chain connects TRBV7-8 to TRBJ2-1; D possibly corresponds to TRBD1 (6 bases). V was pared by 6 bases and J by 7 bases, with 19 bases between. Germline CDR1 reads SGHVS; CDR2 reads FQNEAQ. The CDR3 runs to 15 residues. CDR3: CASRSQGGSGNEQFF. CDR3 sequence (DNA): TGTGCCAGCAGGTCACAGGGCGGGTCTGGGAATGAGCAGTTCTTC.

The chain couples TRBV2 to TRBJ1-1; D is undetermined. Germline CDR1 SNHLY, CDR2 FYNNEI. The CDR3 runs to 12 residues. Trimming removed 8 bases at V and 1 base at J, with 8 bases between. Here the CDR3 DNA reads TGTGCCAGCTCTAACGCGAACACTGAAGCTTTCTTT. This codes for CASSNANTEAFF.

This CDR3 is CSVASRSGTDTQYF. The DNA for the CDR3 is TGCAGCGTTGCCTCTAGATCCGGCACAGATACGCAGTATTTT. V and J are TRBV29-1 and TRBJ2-3; D unclear. The CDR3 sequence is 14 residues long. Between the trimmed V and J ends, which lost 4 bases and 1 base, there was a span of 12 bases. Germline CDR1 and CDR2: SQVTM and ANQGSEA.

The chain links TRBV4-2 to TRBJ2-1; 8 bases are shared with TRBD2. The germline gives CDR1 LGHNA, CDR2 YNFKEQ. Losses at the gene ends were 1 base for V and 6 bases for J; bases not matched to a gene: 5. The CDR3 is 15 residues long. The CDR3 reads CASSQVAGGFNEQFF. The CDR3 DNA reads as TGTGCCAGCAGCCAAGTTGCGGGGGGATTCAATGAGCAGTTCTTC.

The chain combines TRBV7-9 with TRBJ1-3; D might be TRBD1 (5 bases). The CDR3 runs to 17 residues. V lost 1 base to trimming and J lost 1 base, with 14 bases between them. In germline, CDR1 is SEHNR, CDR2 FQNEAQ (reference sequence). Written as DNA, the CDR3 is TGTGCCAGCAGCTTAGGACTTCCGGGGGTTTCTGGAAACACCATATATTTT. Translation gives CASSLGLPGVSGNTIYF.

The chain carries TRBV7-8 and TRBJ1-4; TRBD1 matches at 8 bases. J lost 3 bases, V lost 5 bases, and 5 bases had no gene match. This CDR3 has 15 amino acids. Germline assignment: CDR1 SGHVS and CDR2 FQNEAQ. The CDR3: CASSETGGSNEKLFF. CDR3 nucleotide sequence: TGTGCCAGCAGCGAAACAGGGGGTTCTAATGAAAAACTGTTTTTT. The variable domain in full, completed from reference TRBV7-8 and TRBJ1-4, reads GAGVSQSPRYKVAKRGQDVALRCDPISGHVSLFWYQQALGQGPEFLTYFQNEAQLDKSGLPSDRFFAERPEGSVSTLKIQRTQQEDSAVYLCASSETGGSNEKLFFGSGTQLSVL.

This rearrangement joins TRBV7-9 to TRBJ2-1, with TRBD2 matching over 7 bases. The germline V gene has CDR1 SEHNR and CDR2 FQNEAQ (reference sequence). The CDR3 is made up of 16 amino acids. The V and J ends lost 4 bases and 0 bases, in that order; junction bases with no gene match: 6. The CDR3: CASSSGWGGSYNEQFF. CDR3 nucleotide sequence: TGTGCCAGCAGCTCGGGCTGGGGGGGCTCCTACAATGAGCAGTTCTTC.

This clone has a single count. This sample also contains other DNA sequences that code for the same CDR3. This chain links TRBV10-1 with TRBJ1-5, with D perhaps TRBD1 (5 bases). The germline V gene encodes CDR1 WNHNN and CDR2 SYGVQD (reference sequence). This CDR3 has 18 amino acids. Deletions cut 0 bases from V and 4 bases from J, with 19 bases between. CDR3 in amino acids: CASSESCKGCRLNQPQHF. In DNA form, the CDR3 reads TGCGCCAGCAGTGAGTCCTGTAAGGGGTGTCGACTTAATCAGCCCCAGCATTTT.

This chain uses TRBV5-6 with TRBJ2-2; tentative D call: TRBD1 (6 bases). The CDR3 covers 15 residues. V lost 1 base and J 6 bases, leaving 13 bases between the germline ends. From germline, CDR1 is SGHDT and CDR2 YYEEEE. The CDR3 DNA reads as TGTGCCAGCAGCTTGCCCCAGGGGATCGCCGGGGAGCTGTTTTTT. Protein product: CASSLPQGIAGELFF.

For this clone: Relative to the germline gene, one junction end is altered; a read error may explain this. The chain is built from TRBV5-4 and TRBJ2-7, with 13 nucleotides matching TRBD2. This CDR3 comprises 14 residues. Germline CDR1 and CDR2: SGHNT and YYREEE (reference sequence). CDR3 amino acids: CASSLRTSGGLLFF. The CDR3 coding sequence is TGTGCCAGCAGCCTACGGACTAGCGGGGGCCTCTTATTTTTC. The full variable domain, in which reference TRBV5-4 and TRBJ2-7 provide the parts outside the CDR3, is ETGVTQSPTHLIKTRGQQVTLRCSSQSGHNTVSWYQQALGQGPQFIFQYYREEENGRGNFPPRFSGLQFPNYSSELNVNALELDDSALYLCASSLRTSGGLLFFGPGTRLTVT.

This clone was detected only once. The CDR3 sequence: CASSQGQMNTEAFF. As DNA, the CDR3 is TGCGCCAGCAGCCAGGGACAGATGAACACTGAAGCTTTCTTT. V is TRBV5-1 and J is TRBJ1-1; 7 bases are a match to TRBD1. V lost 4 bases, J lost 0 bases, and 3 bases stayed unmatched. The CDR3 has 14 amino acids. Germline V lookup: CDR1 SGHRS, CDR2 YFSETQ. Using reference TRBV5-1 and TRBJ1-1 for the parts outside the CDR3, the full variable domain is KAGVTQTPRYLIKTRGQQVTLSCSPISGHRSVSWYQQTPGQGLQFLFEYFSETQRNKGNFPGRFSGRQFSNSRSEMNVSTLELGDSALYLCASSQGQMNTEAFFGQGTRLTVV.

This clone is a singleton in its sample. The V and J genes are TRBV9 and TRBJ2-6, with TRBD1 matching over 7 bases. The germline V gene has CDR1 SGDLS and CDR2 YYNGEE. The CDR3 spans 17 residues. The junction had 7 bases not matched to a gene; V was cut back by 4 bases and J by 0 bases. CDR3 DNA: TGTGCCAGCAGCCAGGACAGGCTCCTCTCTGGGGCCAACGTCCTGACTTTC. Protein: CASSQDRLLSGANVLTF.

As DNA, the CDR3 is TGCGCCAGCAGCCCAAGGCGACAGGGGATCTACGAGCAGTACTTC. Translation: CASSPRRQGIYEQYF. The genes are TRBV5-1 and TRBJ2-7; TRBD1 agrees at 8 bases. Germline V CDR1 and CDR2: SGHRS, YFSETQ. The CDR3 length is 15 residues. With 4 bases clipped from V and 3 bases from J, the junction kept 9 bases outside the gene matches. The full variable domain, completed using reference TRBV5-1 and TRBJ2-7, is KAGVTQTPRYLIKTRGQQVTLSCSPISGHRSVSWYQQTPGQGLQFLFEYFSETQRNKGNFPGRFSGRQFSNSRSEMNVSTLELGDSALYLCASSPRRQGIYEQYFGPGTRLTVT.

The chain is built from TRBV7-3 and TRBJ2-2; TRBD2 is a possible D gene (7 bases). Germline V gene data show CDR1 as SGHTA and CDR2 as FQGTGA. CDR3 length equals 18 residues. The V end lost 3 bases, the J end lost 2 bases, and 19 bases lay between the germline ends. CDR3 protein: CASSFNLRGGLNTGELFF. CDR3 nucleotides: TGTGCCAGCAGCTTCAATCTTCGCGGGGGCCTAAACACCGGGGAGCTGTTTTTT.

CDR3 bases: TGCGCCAGCAGCCCATCGTTCGACCGGGACAGGGGGGAAAAACTGTTTTTT. It is translated as CASSPSFDRDRGEKLFF. The chain has TRBV4-1 and TRBJ1-4; 11 bases fit TRBD1. With V trimmed by 4 bases and J by 8 bases, 12 bases remained unmatched. This CDR3 spans 17 amino acids. The germline CDR1 and CDR2 sequences are MGHRA and YSYEKL.

V and J are TRBV19 and TRBJ1-5, with 8 bases identical to TRBD1. In germline, CDR1 is LNHDA, CDR2 SQIVND (reference sequence). There are 15 residues in the CDR3. With V trimmed by 3 bases and J by 7 bases, 8 bases remained unmatched. The CDR3 here is CASSIFRGRGQPQHF. CDR3 bases: TGTGCCAGTAGTATCTTCAGGGGGCGAGGCCAGCCCCAGCATTTT.

This clone was recorded a few times. The rearrangement uses TRBV10-3 and TRBJ2-1; D is uncertain. Per germline, CDR1 ENHRY and CDR2 SYGVKD. This CDR3 has 15 residues. Trimming pared 3 bases from V and 4 bases from J, leaving 13 bases between. CDR3 in DNA: TGTGCCATCAGTGATATTGTACTATCGTACAATGAGCAGTTCTTC. As protein: CAISDIVLSYNEQFF.

This rearrangement joins TRBV6-5 to TRBJ1-2; 9 nucleotides line up with TRBD1. CDR3 length: 15 amino acids. J was trimmed by 5 bases and V by 2 bases; bases with no gene match: 6. In germline, CDR1 is MNHEY, CDR2 SVGAGI. The CDR3 reads CASSYTGTGMYGYTF. CDR3 sequence (DNA): TGTGCCAGCAGTTACACCGGGACAGGGATGTATGGCTACACCTTC.

The rearrangement joins TRBV19 to TRBJ1-1; no firm D call. Germline V gene data show CDR1 as LNHDA and CDR2 as SQIVND (reference sequence). V was pared by 7 bases and J by 6 bases, with 21 bases between. This CDR3 has 15 residues. The CDR3 loop reads CASTSNLAGGAEAFF. The CDR3 DNA follows: TGTGCCAGTACCTCTAATCTAGCGGGTGGGGCTGAAGCTTTCTTT.

V and J are TRBV15 and TRBJ2-7; D remains ambiguous. CDR1 and CDR2 from the germline V gene are LNHNV and YYDKDF (reference sequence). The CDR3 runs to 12 residues. The V end lost 0 bases, the J end lost 4 bases, and 4 bases lay between the germline ends. This chain's CDR3 is CATSRDLYEQYF. The CDR3 DNA is TGTGCCACCAGCAGAGACTTGTACGAGCAGTACTTC.

The chain uses TRBV10-3 and TRBJ1-3; D not resolved. CDR1 ENHRY and CDR2 SYGVKD come from the germline V gene. The CDR3 runs to 14 residues. Trimming took off 3 bases at V and 2 bases at J, with 8 bases between the two ends. For the CDR3, the DNA is TGTGCCATCAGTGAAGCGGTAGCTGGAAACACCATATATTTT. Residues: CAISEAVAGNTIYF.

The V gene is TRBV7-9, the J gene TRBJ1-1; 7 positions match TRBD1. V lost 5 bases and J lost 8; bases outside the gene matches: 11. This CDR3 region has 14 residues. Per germline, CDR1 SEHNR and CDR2 FQNEAQ (reference sequence). CDR3 protein: CASSQTTGAVEAFF. CDR3 nucleotides: TGTGCCAGCAGCCAAACAACAGGGGCCGTCGAAGCTTTCTTT.

The rearrangement uses TRBV10-2 and TRBJ2-5; TRBD2 aligns across 10 bases. V lost 4 bases and J lost 7; bases outside the gene matches: 6. In germline, CDR1 is WSHSY, CDR2 SAAADI. The CDR3 loop spans 14 amino acids. CDR3 bases: TGCGCCAGCAGTGCAGCGGGGGGGCCCGGGACCCAGTACTTC. It translates to CASSAAGGPGTQYF.

This rearrangement joins TRBV5-4 to TRBJ2-7; 8 nucleotides align to TRBD1. The CDR3 is 14 amino acids. Germline assignment: CDR1 SGHNT and CDR2 YYREEE (reference sequence). V trimming: 4 bases; J trimming: 3 bases; junction bases outside the gene matches: 6. CDR3 residues: CASSPRGQVYEQYF. For the CDR3, the DNA is TGTGCCAGCAGCCCGCGGGGACAGGTCTACGAGCAGTACTTC.